Following are 14 T cell receptor beta chains from one sample sequenced in a study of T cell repertoires in cytomegalovirus infection. TCRdb independently ran MiXCR on the reads; one entry per CDR3 protein. The repertoire has under 200,000 distinct CDR3 sequences, more than 9% of them found once; the top ten carry about 5%. The specimen sequenced was PBMCs. Receptors originate from a human donor in good health (CMV status not recorded). Some clones in this sample may be carry-over from other donors' samples.

This clonotype was seen repeatedly, ten times or more. The chain joins TRBV28 to TRBJ2-6, with a tentative D call TRBD2 (6 bases). CDR3 length: 18 residues. V gave up 4 bases and J gave up 0 bases, with 16 bases separating them. CDR1 is MDHEN, CDR2 SYDVKM, per germline. This CDR3 reads CASSSRGSGPSGANVLTF. The CDR3 bases are TGTGCCAGCAGTTCGCGGGGTAGCGGTCCCTCTGGGGCCAACGTCCTGACTTTC.

This chain links TRBV5-1 with TRBJ2-4, with D possibly being TRBD2 (5 bases). Trimming took off 0 bases at V and 1 base at J, with 17 bases between the two ends. From germline, CDR1 is SGHRS and CDR2 YFSETQ. The CDR3 is 18 amino acids. The CDR3 sequence is CASSLAIARVGAKNIQYF. The CDR3 coding sequence is TGCGCCAGCAGCTTGGCAATAGCGAGAGTTGGGGCCAAAAACATTCAGTACTTC.

The sample holds many counts of this clonotype. The J gene is TRBJ2-5, the V gene TRBV7-9, with TRBD1 as a possible D gene (7 bases). Germline CDR1 reads SEHNR; CDR2 reads FQNEAQ (reference sequence). Trimming pared 5 bases from V and 4 bases from J, leaving 14 bases between. CDR3 length equals 14 residues. The DNA for the CDR3 is TGTGCCAGCAGCACCCTGCGGGACAGAGAGACCCAGTACTTC. It is translated as CASSTLRDRETQYF.

This clonotype was seen a handful of times. This chain uses TRBV7-9 with TRBJ1-4, with TRBD1 identical over 11 bases. The CDR3 length is 17 residues. CDR1 SEHNR and CDR2 FQNEAQ come from the germline V gene (reference sequence). V lost 1 base and J lost 8; bases outside the gene matches: 9. The CDR3 region is CASSLVAGTGGEEKLFF. The CDR3 region has the DNA TGTGCCAGCAGCTTAGTTGCCGGGACAGGGGGAGAGGAAAAACTGTTTTTT.

This clonotype was counted many times. The chain joins TRBV12-3 or TRBV12-4 to TRBJ1-2; weak D call: TRBD1 (5 bases). The CDR3 is 15 residues long. V gave up 8 bases and J gave up 1 base, with 17 bases separating them. CDR3 sequence: CASQKDRALNYGYTF. Written as DNA, the CDR3 is TGTGCCAGCCAGAAAGACAGAGCACTTAACTATGGCTACACCTTC.

This clonotype was picked up many times. CDR3 sequence reads: CASSSSGRPEETQYF. In DNA, the CDR3 is TGTGCCAGCAGCTCTAGCGGGAGACCAGAAGAGACCCAGTACTTC. The gene calls are TRBV11-2 and TRBJ2-5; 10 positions agree with TRBD2. CDR3 length equals 15 residues. Germline V gives CDR1 SGHAT, CDR2 FQNNGV. The V segment lost 4 bases and the J segment 3 bases; nucleotides outside the gene matches: 5.

On this clonotype: One junction end disagrees with the germline gene, perhaps due to a read error. This chain links TRBV10-2 with TRBJ1-2; D ambiguous. Germline CDR1 reads WSHSY; CDR2 reads SAAADI. The CDR3 runs to 13 residues. The CDR3 coding sequence is TGCGCCAGCAGTGAGGGGCCCCGCTATGGCTACAACTTC. Translated, it gives CASSEGPRYGYNF.

This clonotype was detected ten times or more. The chain combines TRBV7-2 with TRBJ2-2, with D possibly called TRBD1 or TRBD2 (5 bases each). The germline V gene encodes CDR1 SGHTA and CDR2 FQGNSA. Trimming took 2 bases from V and 8 from J, leaving 9 bases between them. The CDR3 has 13 residues. The CDR3 is CASSLWGLGELFF. The DNA for the CDR3 is TGTGCCAGCAGCTTATGGGGGTTGGGGGAGCTGTTTTTT.

J is TRBJ1-1 and V is TRBV28; 8 bases are a match to TRBD1. With V trimmed by 6 bases and J by 0 bases, 3 bases remained unmatched. The CDR3 runs 14 residues. Germline CDR1 is MDHEN and CDR2 is SYDVKM. The CDR3 loop reads CASRTGGVNTEAFF. The CDR3 DNA reads as TGTGCCAGCAGAACAGGGGGGGTGAACACTGAAGCTTTCTTT.

This clonotype showed up many times. The chain combines TRBV4-1 with TRBJ1-2; the D is unclear. The germline CDR1 and CDR2 sequences are MGHRA and YSYEKL. V gave up 4 bases and J gave up 5 bases, with 17 bases separating them. The CDR3 runs 15 residues. DNA of the CDR3: TGCGCCAGCAGCCCCGAGGCGGGATTGGGGTATGGCTACACCTTC. Its translation: CASSPEAGLGYGYTF.

Remarks on this clonotype: A single base separates this from a much larger clone, so it may be a read error. The chain is built from TRBV10-3 and TRBJ2-7; D uncertain. The DNA end lines up better with TRBJ2-1; the J call may be wrong. Germline CDR1 and CDR2: ENHRY and SYGVKD. The CDR3 has 13 residues. The CDR3 sequence: CAISESQRYEQFF. DNA for the CDR3: TGTGCCATCAGTGAGTCTCAACGCTACGAGCAGTTCTTC.

This clonotype was recorded many times. The V gene is TRBV7-2, the J gene TRBJ2-4; D might be TRBD2 (6 bases). The V gene's germline CDR1 is SGHTA and CDR2 FQGNSA. This CDR3 has 13 residues. V shed 5 bases and J shed 8 bases, with 13 bases lying between them. The CDR3 spells CASSLGGADIQYF. The CDR3 nucleotides read TGTGCCAGCAGCCTGGGCGGGGCCGACATTCAGTACTTC.

This clonotype occurred many times. V usage is TRBV7-2 and J usage is TRBJ2-5, with D perhaps TRBD2 (6 bases). CDR3 size: 12 residues. Trimming stripped 6 bases from V and 5 bases from J, with 10 bases between. Germline V gives CDR1 SGHTA, CDR2 FQGNSA. CDR3 region: CASSPSGETQYF. The CDR3 DNA reads TGTGCCAGCAGTCCGAGCGGGGAGACCCAGTACTTC.

This clonotype occurred many times. The chain employs TRBV15 and TRBJ2-7; unclear D gene. The germline gives CDR1 LNHNV, CDR2 YYDKDF (reference sequence). V was cut by 1 base and J by 2 bases, with 9 bases left in between. CDR3 length: 14 amino acids. The CDR3 DNA follows: TGTGCCACCAGCAGAGTAGGGCTTCCCTACGAGCAGTACTTC. Protein: CATSRVGLPYEQYF. The whole variable domain, remainder taken from reference TRBV15 and TRBJ2-7, is DAMVIQNPRYQVTQFGKPVTLSCSQTLNHNVMYWYQQKSSQAPKLLFHYYDKDFNNEADTPDNFQSRRPNTSFCFLDIRSPGLGDTAMYLCATSRVGLPYEQYFGPGTRLTVT.